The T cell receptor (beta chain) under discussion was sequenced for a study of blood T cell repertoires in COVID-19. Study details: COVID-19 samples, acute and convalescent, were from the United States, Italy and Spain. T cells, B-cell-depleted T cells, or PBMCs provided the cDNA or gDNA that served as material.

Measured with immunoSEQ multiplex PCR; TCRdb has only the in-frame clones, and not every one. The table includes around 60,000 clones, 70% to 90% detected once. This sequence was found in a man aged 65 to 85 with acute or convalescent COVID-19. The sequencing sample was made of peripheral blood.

The CDR3: CASRLEGAGTGNTIYF. The CDR3 bases are TGTGCCAGCAGGCTCGAGGGGGCGGGGACGGGAAACACCATATATTTT. The chain has TRBV2 and TRBJ1-3; 7 bases agree with TRBD1. V shed 6 bases and J 4 bases; nucleotides not matched to a gene: 12. Germline V gene lookup returns CDR1 SNHLY and CDR2 FYNNEI. CDR3 length: 16 amino acids.